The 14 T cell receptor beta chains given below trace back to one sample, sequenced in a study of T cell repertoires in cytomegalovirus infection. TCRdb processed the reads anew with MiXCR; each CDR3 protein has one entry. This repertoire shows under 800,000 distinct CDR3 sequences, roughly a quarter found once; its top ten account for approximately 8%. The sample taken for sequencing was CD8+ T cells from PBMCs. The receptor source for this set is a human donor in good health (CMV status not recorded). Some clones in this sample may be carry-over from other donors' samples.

The DNA of the CDR3 is TGTGCCAGCACTCTGGACAGGAACTATCAGCCCCAGTATTTT. This gives the protein CASTLDRNYQPQYF. The genes are TRBV28 and TRBJ1-5, with 7 bases fitting TRBD1. The end of the DNA is better explained by TRBJ2-3, so the J call may be wrong. Germline values: CDR1 MDHEN, CDR2 SYDVKM. This CDR3 region has 14 residues.

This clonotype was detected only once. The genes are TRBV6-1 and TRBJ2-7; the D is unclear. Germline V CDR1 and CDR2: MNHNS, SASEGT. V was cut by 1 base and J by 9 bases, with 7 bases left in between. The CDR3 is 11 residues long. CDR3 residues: CASSEGARQYF. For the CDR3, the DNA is TGTGCCAGCAGTGAAGGGGCTCGGCAGTACTTC.

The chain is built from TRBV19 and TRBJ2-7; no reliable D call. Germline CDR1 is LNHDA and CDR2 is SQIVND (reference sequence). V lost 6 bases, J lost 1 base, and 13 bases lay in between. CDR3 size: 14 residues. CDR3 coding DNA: TGTGCCAGTAGCCCGAGCCTCTCTTCCTACGAGCAGTACGTC. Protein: CASSPSLSSYEQYV.

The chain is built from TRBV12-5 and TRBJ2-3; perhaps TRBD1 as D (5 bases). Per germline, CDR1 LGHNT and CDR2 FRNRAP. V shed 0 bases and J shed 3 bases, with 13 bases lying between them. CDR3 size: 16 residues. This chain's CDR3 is CASGLVFARQTDTQYF. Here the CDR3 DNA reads TGTGCTAGTGGTTTGGTATTTGCCCGACAGACAGATACGCAGTATTTT.

The CDR3 region is CASRPRDRSFYSGANVLTF. As DNA, the CDR3 is TGTGCCAGCAGACCTCGAGACAGGTCCTTTTACTCTGGGGCCAACGTCCTGACTTTC. The chain carries TRBV28 and TRBJ2-6; D might be TRBD1 (6 bases). Germline V CDR1 and CDR2: MDHEN, SYDVKM. The CDR3 is 19 amino acids. The V gene lost 6 bases and the J gene lost 0 bases, with 21 bases spanning the gap.

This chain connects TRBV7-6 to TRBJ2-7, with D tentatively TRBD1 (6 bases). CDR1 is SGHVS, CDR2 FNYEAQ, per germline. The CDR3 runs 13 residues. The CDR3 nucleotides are TGTGCCAACAGCTTAGATTTACAGGGAGAACAGTACGTC. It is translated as CANSLDLQGEQYV.

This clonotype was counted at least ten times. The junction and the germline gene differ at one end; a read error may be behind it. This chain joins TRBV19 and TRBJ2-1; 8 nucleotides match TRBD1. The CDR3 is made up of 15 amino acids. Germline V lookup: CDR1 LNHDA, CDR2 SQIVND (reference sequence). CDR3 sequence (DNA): TGTGCCAGCAGTAGGACAGGGAGCTCCTACAATGAGCAGTTCTTC. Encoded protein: CASSRTGSSYNEQFF.

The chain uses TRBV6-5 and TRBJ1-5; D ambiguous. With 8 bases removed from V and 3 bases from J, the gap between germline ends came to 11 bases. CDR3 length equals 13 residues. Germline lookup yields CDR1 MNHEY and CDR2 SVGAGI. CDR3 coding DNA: TGTGCCAGCGTAAGACGCGTCAATCAGCCCCAGCATTTT. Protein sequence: CASVRRVNQPQHF.

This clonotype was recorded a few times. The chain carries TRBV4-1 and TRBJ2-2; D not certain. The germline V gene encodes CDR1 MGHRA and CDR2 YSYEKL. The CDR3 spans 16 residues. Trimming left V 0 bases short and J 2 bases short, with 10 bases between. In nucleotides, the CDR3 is TGCGCCAGCAGCCAAGATGTTCCAACTAACACCGGGGAGCTGTTTTTT. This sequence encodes CASSQDVPTNTGELFF.

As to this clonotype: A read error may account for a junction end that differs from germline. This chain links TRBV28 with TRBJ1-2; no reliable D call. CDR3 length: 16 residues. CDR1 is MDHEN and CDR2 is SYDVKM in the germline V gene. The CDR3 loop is CASSPREFPPLYGFTF. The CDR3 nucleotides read TGTGCCAGCAGCCCGCGGGAGTTTCCACCACTCTATGGCTTCACCTTC.

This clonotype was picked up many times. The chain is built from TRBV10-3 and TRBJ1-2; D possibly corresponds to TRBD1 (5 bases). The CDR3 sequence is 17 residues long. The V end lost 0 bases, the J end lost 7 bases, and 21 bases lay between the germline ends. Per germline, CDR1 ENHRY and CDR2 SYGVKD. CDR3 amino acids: CAISESRGGRTTSGYTF. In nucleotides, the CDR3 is TGTGCCATCAGTGAGTCGAGGGGAGGCAGGACAACGTCTGGCTACACCTTC.

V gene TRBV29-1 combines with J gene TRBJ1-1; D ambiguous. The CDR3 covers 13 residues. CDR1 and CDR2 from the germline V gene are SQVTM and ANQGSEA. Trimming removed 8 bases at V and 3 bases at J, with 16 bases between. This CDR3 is CSSSPGPDTEAFF. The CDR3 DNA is TGCAGCTCTTCCCCGGGCCCCGACACTGAAGCTTTCTTT. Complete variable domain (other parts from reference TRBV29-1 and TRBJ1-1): SAVISQKPSRDICQRGTSLTIQCQVDSQVTMMFWYRQQPGQSLTLIATANQGSEATYESGFVIDKFPISRPNLTFSTLTVSNMSPEDSSIYLCSSSPGPDTEAFFGQGTRLTVV.

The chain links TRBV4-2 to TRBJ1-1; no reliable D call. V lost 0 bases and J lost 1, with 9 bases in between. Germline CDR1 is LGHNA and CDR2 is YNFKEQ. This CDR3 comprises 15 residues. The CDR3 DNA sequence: TGTGCCAGCAGCCAAGATACTGTGGGGAACACTGAAGCTTTCTTT. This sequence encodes CASSQDTVGNTEAFF.

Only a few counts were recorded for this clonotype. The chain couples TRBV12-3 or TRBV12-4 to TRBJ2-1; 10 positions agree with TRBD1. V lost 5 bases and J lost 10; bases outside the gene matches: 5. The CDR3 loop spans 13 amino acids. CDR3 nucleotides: TGTGCCAGCAGTCCCGGGACAGGGGTAGAGCAGTTCTTC. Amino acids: CASSPGTGVEQFF.